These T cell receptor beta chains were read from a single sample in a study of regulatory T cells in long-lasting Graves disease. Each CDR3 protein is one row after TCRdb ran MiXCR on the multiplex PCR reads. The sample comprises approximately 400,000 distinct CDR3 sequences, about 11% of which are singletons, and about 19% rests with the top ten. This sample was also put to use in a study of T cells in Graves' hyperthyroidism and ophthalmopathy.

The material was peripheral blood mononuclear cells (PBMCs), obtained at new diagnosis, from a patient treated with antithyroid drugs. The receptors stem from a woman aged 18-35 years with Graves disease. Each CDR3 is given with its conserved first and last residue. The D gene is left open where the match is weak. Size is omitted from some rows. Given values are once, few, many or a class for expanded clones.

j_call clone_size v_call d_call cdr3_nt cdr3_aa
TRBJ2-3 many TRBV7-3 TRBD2 TGTGCCAGCAGCTTAACGTCGGTGGTAGCGGGGGGCCTAAGCACAGATACGCAGTATTTT CASSLTSVVAGGLSTDTQYF
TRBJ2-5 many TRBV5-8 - TGTGCCAGCAGCTGGTCCTCCGGGGGCCTGTACCAAGAGACCCAGTACTTC CASSWSSGGLYQETQYF
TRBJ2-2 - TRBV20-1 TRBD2 TGCAGTGCTAGAGATTGGACTAGCGGGGCGAACACCGGGGAGCTGTTTTTT CSARDWTSGANTGELFF
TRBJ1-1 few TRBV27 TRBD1 TGTACCAGCAGTTTATCGGCTTGGGCAGGGGGCACTGAAGCTTTCTTT CTSSLSAWAGGTEAFF
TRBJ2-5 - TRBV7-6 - TGTGCCAGCAGCCGGGTCGAAGAGACCCAGTACTTC CASSRVEETQYF
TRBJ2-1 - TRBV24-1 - TGTGCCACCAGTGATCAACTAGGAAACTCGGATGAGCAGTTCTTC CATSDQLGNSDEQFF
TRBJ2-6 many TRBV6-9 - TGTGCCAGCAGTTCAAGGGTACCTGGGGCCAACGTCCTGACTTTC CASSSRVPGANVLTF
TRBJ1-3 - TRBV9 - TGTGCCAGCAGCGCCTACGGACCTGGAAACACCATATATTTT CASSAYGPGNTIYF
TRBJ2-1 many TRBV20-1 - TGCAGTGCTAGAGTTCGTTCAAGCTCCTACAATGAGCAGTTCTTC CSARVRSSSYNEQFF
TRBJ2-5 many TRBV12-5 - TGTGCTAGTGGTTTGATGCCGGGGGAGACCCAGTACTTC CASGLMPGETQYF
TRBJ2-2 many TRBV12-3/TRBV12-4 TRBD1 TGTGCCAGCAGTCACGACAGGGGATTCAGCGACACCGGGGAGCTGTTTTTT CASSHDRGFSDTGELFF
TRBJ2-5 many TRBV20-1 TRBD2 TGCAGTTCGCGGACTAGCGGTGTTGAGACCCAGTACTTC CSSRTSGVETQYF
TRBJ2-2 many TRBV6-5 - TGTGCCAGCAGTTCATCAGCTAGACTAGACACCGGGGAGCTGTTTTTT CASSSSARLDTGELFF
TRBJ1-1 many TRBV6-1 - TGTGCCAGCCCAGTTACGGTACAGGGTGGGATGAACACTGAAGCTTTCTTT CASPVTVQGGMNTEAFF
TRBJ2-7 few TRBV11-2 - TGTGCCAGCAGCTTGTTGGGGGCAGGCTCCTACGAGCAGTACTTC CASSLLGAGSYEQYF
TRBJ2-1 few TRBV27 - TGTGCCAGCAGTTTAGGGGGGGCCGTCTCCTACAATGAGCAGTTCTTC CASSLGGAVSYNEQFF
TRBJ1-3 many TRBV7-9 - TGTGCCAGCAGCTCCCCTTACGTTGGAGACCTTCACTCTGGAAACACCATATATTTT CASSSPYVGDLHSGNTIYF
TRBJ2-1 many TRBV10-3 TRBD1 TGTGCCACCGACCGACAGGGAACTTACAATGAGCAGTTCTTC CATDRQGTYNEQFF
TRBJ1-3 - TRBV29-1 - TGCAGCGTTGCTCTCCCCGTGCGAGGGAACACCATATATTTT CSVALPVRGNTIYF
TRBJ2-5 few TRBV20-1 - TGCAGTGCTAGAGATAGAAGGTCCCAAGAGACCCAGTACTTC CSARDRRSQETQYF
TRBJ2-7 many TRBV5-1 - TGCGCCAGCAGCCGCCAGCTACTTGACGAGGGCCATGGCTACGAGCAGTACTTC CASSRQLLDEGHGYEQYF
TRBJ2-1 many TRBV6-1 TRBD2 TGTGCCAGCAGATCCCAACTAGCGGGGGGCGCCGATGAGCAGTTCTTC CASRSQLAGGADEQFF
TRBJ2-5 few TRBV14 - TGTGCCAGCAGCCAAGGTCCCGGACTCACGGGGACCCAGTACTTC CASSQGPGLTGTQYF
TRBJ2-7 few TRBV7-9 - TGTGCCAGCAGCTTAGTAGGCAAGCCTTACGAGCAGTACTTC CASSLVGKPYEQYF
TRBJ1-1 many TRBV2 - TGTGCCAGCAGTGAAGGGGGGGGGATGAACACTGAAGCTTTCTTT CASSEGGGMNTEAFF
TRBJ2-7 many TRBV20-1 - TGCAGTGCTAGAGATTCGAGGGAGTATATCTACGAGCAGTACTTC CSARDSREYIYEQYF
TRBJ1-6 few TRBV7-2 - TGTGCCAGCAGCCCCCCCAGGCACCATAATTCACCCCTCCACTTT CASSPPRHHNSPLHF
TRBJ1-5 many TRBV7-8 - TGTGCCAGCAGCTCCCTGGGGCCCAAGCAGCCCCAGCATTTT CASSSLGPKQPQHF
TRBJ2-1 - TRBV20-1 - TGCAGTGCTAGGGGGGAGAACTTCTCCTACAATGAGCAGTTCTTC CSARGENFSYNEQFF
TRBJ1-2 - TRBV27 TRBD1 TGTGCCAGCAGTGCCAACAGGGGGCATGGCTACACCTTC CASSANRGHGYTF
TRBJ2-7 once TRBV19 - TGTGCCAGTAGTATAGCGGGTCGCTCCTACGAGCAGTACTTC CASSIAGRSYEQYF
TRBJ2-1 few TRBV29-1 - TGCAGCGTGGGGGGACCTGCTTCCTACAATGAGCAGTTCTTC CSVGGPASYNEQFF
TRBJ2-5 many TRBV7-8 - TGTGCCAGCAGCCTGGGTTGGATCCAAGAGACCCAGTACTTC CASSLGWIQETQYF
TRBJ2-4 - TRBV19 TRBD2 TGTGCCAGTAGTCCTTCGGGAGGATCGTTAGCCAAAAACATTCAGTACTTC CASSPSGGSLAKNIQYF
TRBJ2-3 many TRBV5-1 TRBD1 TGCGCCAGCAGCTTAGACAGGGGAAGCACAGATACGCAGTATTTT CASSLDRGSTDTQYF
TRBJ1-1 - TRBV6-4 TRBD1 TGTGCCAGCAGTTTCGGACAGGGTGGATTCCTGAACACTGAAGCTTTCTTT CASSFGQGGFLNTEAFF
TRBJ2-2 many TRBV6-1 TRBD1 TGTGCCAGCAGACCGTCCGGGACAGGGGGGTCAAAGAACACCGGGGAGCTGTTTTTT CASRPSGTGGSKNTGELFF
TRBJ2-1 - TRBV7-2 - TGTGCCAGCAGCTTCCCCTTTCCGGGCCCCCCGAACAATGAGCAGTTCTTC CASSFPFPGPPNNEQFF
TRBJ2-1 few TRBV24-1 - TGTGCCACCAACGGGGGAGGGGGGGACAATGAGCAGTTCTTC CATNGGGGDNEQFF
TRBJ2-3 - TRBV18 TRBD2 TGTGCCAGCTCAACGGGACTAGCGGGAGGGGAAGATACGCAGTATTTT CASSTGLAGGEDTQYF